The following is a T cell receptor beta chain sequence with its context. Its antigen is as yet unknown. In each sample, about 10^5 TCR templates were assayed. Produced via immunoSEQ multiplex PCR; TCRdb's table is partial and in-frame only. This table has around 99,000 clones, around 90% appearing once. This sample was included in a study of siplizumab effects on memory and regulatory T cells. V gave up 6 bases and J gave up 5 bases; unmatched junction bases: 5. The CDR3 loop spans 14 amino acids. In germline, CDR1 is WSHSY, CDR2 SAAADI. Study observations and caveats: Suppression by proliferating Tregs derived from siplizumab cultures was not verified. Fewer alloreactive sequences mapped to unstimulated CD4+ memory cells under siplizumab.

Sequencing input: Tregs sorted from blood. The chain joins TRBV10-2 to TRBJ2-3, with 10 bases that match TRBD2. The sequence was collected from a human donor in good health. CDR3 DNA sequence: TGCGCCAGCAGGCCGGGACTAGCGATAGATACGCAGTATTTT. This translates into CASRPGLAIDTQYF.